The clone carrying this TCR beta chain has just a few counts. The assay was immunoSEQ multiplex PCR, and TCRdb's table has in-frame clones only and misses some. The sample comprises 200,000 to 250,000 clones, 75% to 85% of which are singletons, and around 1.3% rests with the top ten. This sample was taken from a study of blood T cell repertoires in COVID-19. Study-wide background: Whether acute or convalescent, the COVID-19 samples came from the United States, Italy and Spain. In each case, the material was cDNA or gDNA derived from T cells, B-cell-depleted T cells, or PBMCs.

From germline, CDR1 is SGHDT and CDR2 YYEEEE. J was trimmed by 6 bases and V by 1 base; bases with no gene match: 6. The CDR3 spans 14 residues. Seattle participants joined during active infection and were tracked over time. The chain carries TRBV5-6 and TRBJ2-7; TRBD1 agrees at 8 bases. The sample was peripheral blood. The TCR originated in a woman aged 30 to 39 with COVID-19, enrolled during active disease. The CDR3 region is CASSLIPQGGEQYF. The CDR3 DNA reads TGTGCCAGCAGCTTGATTCCACAGGGGGGCGAGCAGTACTTC.